Listed below are T cell receptor beta chains from one sample, sequenced in a study of glioma-infiltrating T cells. TCRdb reanalysed the multiplex PCR reads using MiXCR and keeps one entry per CDR3 protein. This table has approximately 110,000 distinct CDR3 sequences, around 23% appearing once. The material sequenced was glioma tissue, nonneoplastic brain tissue, or PBMCs (not recorded which). The receptors were sampled from a human donor with low-grade glioma or glioblastoma, undergoing nonglioma brain surgery, or in good health (not recorded which). Both conserved end residues are part of each CDR3. The order of the fields is CDR3 protein, CDR3 DNA, D gene, clone size, V gene, J gene. D genes are given only for firm matches. Clone size is given for some rows only: seen once, a few or many times, or a class if the clone is expanded.

cdr3_aa: CSARPKGNQPQHF
cdr3_nt: TGCAGTGCTAGACCCAAGGGCAATCAGCCCCAGCATTTT
d_call: .
clone_size: many
v_call: TRBV20-1
j_call: TRBJ1-5

cdr3_aa: CSVENGKGNSYEQYF
cdr3_nt: TGCAGCGTTGAAAATGGGAAGGGAAACTCCTACGAGCAGTACTTC
d_call: .
clone_size: .
v_call: TRBV29-1
j_call: TRBJ2-7

cdr3_aa: CASSLNLRQPQHF
cdr3_nt: TGTGCCAGCAGTTTAAACCTGCGGCAGCCCCAGCATTTT
d_call: .
clone_size: many
v_call: TRBV27
j_call: TRBJ1-5

cdr3_aa: CSVGSNEQYF
cdr3_nt: TGCAGCGTTGGGAGTAACGAGCAGTACTTC
d_call: .
clone_size: few
v_call: TRBV29-1
j_call: TRBJ2-7

cdr3_aa: CASPTLGEQLF
cdr3_nt: TGTGCCAGCCCTACTTTAGGTGAGCAGTTATTC
d_call: .
clone_size: .
v_call: TRBV6-2/TRBV6-3
j_call: TRBJ2-1

cdr3_aa: CASFRALNQPQHF
cdr3_nt: TGTGCCAGCTTCCGTGCCCTGAATCAGCCCCAGCATTTT
d_call: .
clone_size: many
v_call: TRBV2
j_call: TRBJ1-5

cdr3_aa: CASSPGTSGTYEQYF
cdr3_nt: TGTGCCAGTAGCCCGGGGACTAGCGGCACCTACGAGCAGTACTTC
d_call: TRBD2
clone_size: many
v_call: TRBV28
j_call: TRBJ2-7

cdr3_aa: CASSTGAPYLLNTEAFF
cdr3_nt: TGTGCCAGCAGCACGGGGGCGCCGTATTTACTGAACACTGAAGCTTTCTTT
d_call: .
clone_size: once
v_call: TRBV7-9
j_call: TRBJ1-1

cdr3_aa: CASSPKGEGSGYTF
cdr3_nt: TGTGCCAGCAGCCCGAAAGGGGAGGGAAGTGGCTACACCTTC
d_call: .
clone_size: few
v_call: TRBV7-2
j_call: TRBJ1-2

cdr3_aa: CASSLGSSRAQYF
cdr3_nt: TGTGCCAGCAGCTTAGGCTCCTCTCGGGCGCAGTATTTT
d_call: .
clone_size: .
v_call: TRBV11-2
j_call: TRBJ2-3

cdr3_aa: CASGFPWETQYF
cdr3_nt: TGTGCCAGCGGTTTCCCTTGGGAGACCCAGTACTTC
d_call: .
clone_size: .
v_call: TRBV5-4
j_call: TRBJ2-5

cdr3_aa: CASSLEPTGGKEQFF
cdr3_nt: TGTGCCAGCAGCTTAGAACCCACTGGCGGGAAGGAGCAGTTCTTC
d_call: .
clone_size: many
v_call: TRBV7-2
j_call: TRBJ2-1

cdr3_aa: CSAGGQGNTEAFF
cdr3_nt: TGCAGCGCCGGAGGACAGGGAAACACTGAAGCTTTCTTT
d_call: TRBD1
clone_size: many
v_call: TRBV29-1
j_call: TRBJ1-1

cdr3_aa: CASSQGAEDNVLTF
cdr3_nt: TGCGCCAGCAGCCAAGGGGCGGAGGACAACGTCCTGACTTTC
d_call: .
clone_size: many
v_call: TRBV4-1
j_call: TRBJ2-6

cdr3_aa: CASSKGTSGGVPGEQYF
cdr3_nt: TGTGCCAGCAGCAAAGGGACTAGCGGGGGGGTACCAGGCGAGCAGTACTTC
d_call: TRBD2
clone_size: .
v_call: TRBV7-2
j_call: TRBJ2-7

cdr3_aa: CASSLHGTSGYNEQFF
cdr3_nt: TGTGCCAGCAGCCTCCACGGGACTAGCGGTTACAATGAGCAGTTCTTC
d_call: TRBD2
clone_size: many
v_call: TRBV7-2
j_call: TRBJ2-1

cdr3_aa: CSARGLSEDFPSTDTQYF
cdr3_nt: TGCAGTGCTAGAGGACTCTCCGAGGACTTTCCTAGCACAGATACGCAGTATTTT
d_call: .
clone_size: many
v_call: TRBV20-1
j_call: TRBJ2-3

cdr3_aa: CARGKTSGANVLTF
cdr3_nt: TGTGCCAGAGGAAAGACCTCTGGGGCCAACGTCCTGACTTTC
d_call: .
clone_size: few
v_call: TRBV2
j_call: TRBJ2-6

cdr3_aa: CASSLIGWTGELFF
cdr3_nt: TGTGCCAGCAGCTTAATTGGTTGGACCGGGGAGCTGTTTTTT
d_call: .
clone_size: many
v_call: TRBV7-9
j_call: TRBJ2-2

cdr3_aa: CAWSVSGLWETQYF
cdr3_nt: TGTGCCTGGAGTGTATCAGGTCTATGGGAGACCCAGTACTTC
d_call: .
clone_size: few
v_call: TRBV30
j_call: TRBJ2-5

cdr3_aa: CSVKVTSGRWGETQYF
cdr3_nt: TGCAGCGTTAAAGTGACTAGCGGGAGATGGGGAGAGACCCAGTACTTC
d_call: TRBD2
clone_size: .
v_call: TRBV29-1
j_call: TRBJ2-5

cdr3_aa: CSVEGTSAGNEQYF
cdr3_nt: TGCAGCGTTGAGGGGACTAGCGCAGGGAACGAGCAGTACTTC
d_call: TRBD2
clone_size: few
v_call: TRBV29-1
j_call: TRBJ2-7

cdr3_aa: CSVSVLVKDYGYTF
cdr3_nt: TGCAGCGTTTCAGTACTCGTAAAGGACTATGGCTACACCTTC
d_call: .
clone_size: many
v_call: TRBV29-1
j_call: TRBJ1-2

cdr3_aa: CASSQESQRNTDTQYF
cdr3_nt: TGTGCCAGCAGCCAAGAGTCCCAGCGGAACACAGATACGCAGTATTTT
d_call: .
clone_size: many
v_call: TRBV3-1
j_call: TRBJ2-3

cdr3_aa: CASSPYRDRALEQYF
cdr3_nt: TGTGCCAGCAGCCCTTACAGGGACAGGGCTTTGGAGCAGTACTTC
d_call: TRBD1
clone_size: many
v_call: TRBV2
j_call: TRBJ2-7

cdr3_aa: CASKILAGSTDTQYF
cdr3_nt: TGTGCCAGTAAGATCCTAGCGGGAAGCACAGATACGCAGTATTTT
d_call: TRBD2
clone_size: many
v_call: TRBV19
j_call: TRBJ2-3